This TCR beta chain was found in a study of shared clonotypes between healthy human individuals. Turning to the study itself: There were three CD4 naive, three CD4 memory, two CD8 naive and one CD8 memory plates per donor.

The protocol was immunoSEQ multiplex PCR, while the TCRdb copy is restricted to in-frame clones and leaves out a portion. The sample contains approximately 710,000 clones, about 90% of which appear only once. Healthy adults negative for HIV, lacking recent acute infections or vaccinations, served as donors. Study conclusions and caveats: Owing to a small donor count, the genetic and exposure-history diversity represented was limited.

Regarding this clone: What it binds is unknown.

The CDR3 is made up of 14 amino acids. Trimming removed 4 bases at V and 2 bases at J, with 10 bases between. Germline V CDR1 and CDR2: KGHSH, LQKENI. The sample was memory CD8+ T cells from PBMCs. Subset of the sample: CD45RO+ cells pooled with CCR7-negative TemRA cells. This TCR was recovered from a man aged 18 to 35 in good health. Some clones in this sample may be carry-over from other donors' samples. The chain has TRBV18 and TRBJ2-3; D not certain. This CDR3 is CASSLNPYTDTQYF. Written as DNA, the CDR3 is TGTGCCAGCTCACTGAACCCGTACACAGATACGCAGTATTTT.